The TCR beta chain under discussion was sequenced for a study of cytomegalovirus exposure and HLA in healthy donors. 60 Vbeta and 13 Jbeta primers were used in PCR. Some clones are missing from TCRdb's copy, which holds only in-frame ones; the method was immunoSEQ multiplex PCR. The sample comprises some 110,000 clones, roughly 85% of which are singletons, and around a fifth rests with the top ten. CDR1 and CDR2 from the germline V gene are SGHTA and FQGNSA. V lost 1 base and J lost 5, with 12 bases in between. The CDR3 is 15 amino acids. The sequencing input was PBMCs. The sequence came from a man aged 25-45 years in good health and CMV-seropositive. The rearrangement uses TRBV7-2 and TRBJ1-5; D may be TRBD1 (6 bases). This chain's CDR3 is CASSLEGQLHQPQHF. The DNA of the CDR3 is TGTGCCAGCAGCTTAGAAGGACAGCTCCATCAGCCCCAGCATTTT.